This is a list of T cell receptor beta chains from one sample in a study of T cell responses to AZD1222 COVID-19 vaccine. Sequenced by immunoSEQ multiplex PCR; TCRdb stores in-frame clones only, minus some. The sample yields fewer than 250,000 clones, approximately 92% seen once. Sample: peripheral blood, taken on day 0 of AZD1222 vaccination. Receptors originate from an adult in good health. CDR3s include the opening cysteine and the closing phenylalanine or tryptophan. A D gene is named only where the DNA matches it firmly. Where a row states a size, it is once, few, many or the class of an expanded clone; other rows omit it.

length | J | size | V | D | CDR3 | DNA
16 | TRBJ1-3 | NA | TRBV6-6 | TRBD1 | CASSAARGGTGNTIYF | TGTGCCAGCAGTGCCGCCAGGGGGGGGACTGGAAACACCATATATTTT
16 | TRBJ2-1 | NA | TRBV6-1 | NA | CASSEATSLTYNEQFF | TGTGCCAGCAGTGAAGCGACATCCTTGACCTACAATGAGCAGTTCTTC
14 | TRBJ2-7 | NA | TRBV4-1 | NA | CASSPGLPFGEQYF | TGCGCCAGCAGCCCGGGACTTCCCTTTGGGGAGCAGTACTTC
19 | TRBJ1-3 | NA | TRBV28 | TRBD1 | CASRYAGTGGPSSGNTIYF | TGTGCCAGCAGATATGCCGGGACAGGGGGCCCTAGCTCTGGAAACACCATATATTTT
16 | TRBJ1-6 | once | TRBV7-2 | NA | CASIPTSGTYNSPLHF | TGTGCCAGCATCCCGACTTCGGGGACCTATAATTCACCCCTCCACTTT
13 | TRBJ1-4 | NA | TRBV27 | NA | CASSMRIDEKLFF | TGTGCCAGCAGTATGAGGATCGATGAAAAACTGTTTTTT
14 | TRBJ2-7 | NA | TRBV5-5 | NA | CASSFGGTPYEQYF | TGTGCCAGCAGCTTCGGTGGGACCCCCTACGAGCAGTACTTC
13 | TRBJ2-2 | NA | TRBV7-7 | TRBD1 | CASSSTGPGELFF | TGTGCCAGCAGCTCGACAGGGCCCGGGGAGCTGTTTTTT
15 | TRBJ1-6 | NA | TRBV9 | TRBD1 | CASSLPGQGNSPLHF | TGTGCCAGCAGCCTCCCCGGACAGGGTAATTCACCCCTCCACTTT
16 | TRBJ2-5 | NA | TRBV14 | TRBD1 | CASSQARQGGQETQYF | TGTGCCAGCAGCCAAGCGAGACAGGGGGGACAAGAGACCCAGTACTTC
12 | TRBJ2-2 | NA | TRBV5-1 | NA | CASSLGGGELFF | TGCGCCAGCAGCTTGGGCGGCGGGGAGCTGTTTTTT
16 | TRBJ1-4 | NA | TRBV5-6 | NA | CASSSRDRATNEKLFF | TGTGCCAGCAGCAGCCGGGACCGAGCAACTAATGAAAAACTGTTTTTT
13 | TRBJ2-7 | NA | TRBV6-5 | NA | CASWGDIRYEQYF | TGTGCCAGCTGGGGGGACATCCGCTACGAGCAGTACTTC
13 | TRBJ1-6 | NA | TRBV12-3/TRBV12-4 | NA | CASRKDGWSPLHF | TGTGCCAGCAGGAAGGATGGTTGGTCACCCCTCCACTTT
15 | TRBJ1-5 | NA | TRBV4-1 | TRBD1 | CASSQGQGDNQPQHF | TGCGCCAGCAGCCAAGGACAGGGGGATAATCAGCCCCAGCATTTT
11 | TRBJ1-5 | NA | TRBV5-8 | NA | CASRGNQPQHF | TGTGCCAGCAGGGGCAATCAGCCCCAGCATTTT
15 | TRBJ2-3 | NA | TRBV15 | TRBD2 | CATSILRGAGDTQYF | TGTGCCACCAGCATTTTGCGGGGGGCCGGGGATACGCAGTATTTT
15 | TRBJ2-7 | NA | TRBV5-1 | NA | CASSLGWRGDYEQYF | TGCGCCAGCAGCTTGGGGTGGCGGGGAGATTACGAGCAGTACTTC
14 | TRBJ2-7 | NA | TRBV10-3 | NA | CAISESGQPYEQYF | TGTGCCATCAGTGAGTCAGGACAGCCCTACGAGCAGTACTTC
14 | TRBJ2-7 | NA | TRBV6-6 | TRBD1 | CASSRTGYTYEQYF | TGTGCCAGCAGCCGGACAGGGTATACCTACGAGCAGTACTTC
12 | TRBJ1-1 | NA | TRBV3-1/TRBV3-2 | NA | CASSQDRTKAFF | TGTGCCAGCAGCCAAGATAGGACAAAAGCTTTCTTT
15 | TRBJ1-5 | once | TRBV7-9 | TRBD1 | CASSLTGQSNQPQHF | TGTGCCAGCAGCTTAACGGGACAGTCCAATCAGCCCCAGCATTTT
14 | TRBJ1-1 | NA | TRBV4-1 | NA | CASSQVTANTEAFF | TGCGCCAGCAGCCAAGTGACAGCTAACACTGAAGCTTTCTTT
18 | TRBJ2-1 | NA | TRBV7-2 | TRBD2 | CASSLVGLAGGQGSEQFF | TGTGCCAGCAGCTTAGTGGGACTAGCGGGGGGGCAAGGCTCTGAGCAGTTCTTC
13 | TRBJ2-7 | NA | TRBV6-2/TRBV6-3 | NA | CASSYLRAYEQYF | TGTGCCAGCAGTTACTTACGAGCCTACGAGCAGTACTTC
13 | TRBJ1-3 | NA | TRBV7-9 | NA | CASSLGTGNTIYF | TGTGCCAGCAGCCTGGGGACAGGAAACACCATATATTTT
14 | TRBJ2-2 | NA | TRBV15 | NA | CATSFNRVTGELFF | TGTGCCACCAGCTTTAACAGGGTCACCGGGGAGCTGTTTTTT
16 | TRBJ1-2 | NA | TRBV28 | NA | CASSRPGAAGGVGYTF | TGTGCCAGCAGTCGCCCCGGGGCCGCCGGGGGGGTGGGCTACACCTTC
15 | TRBJ1-1 | NA | TRBV6-5 | NA | CASSYSGQGNTEAFF | TGTGCCAGCAGTTACTCGGGGCAGGGAAACACTGAAGCTTTCTTT
14 | TRBJ2-7 | NA | TRBV6-2/TRBV6-3 | NA | CASSSGTLSYEQYF | TGTGCCAGCAGCTCCGGGACGCTCTCCTACGAGCAGTACTTC
15 | TRBJ1-1 | NA | TRBV4-1 | NA | CASSQVQGLNTEAFF | TGCGCCAGCAGCCAAGTACAGGGTCTGAACACTGAAGCTTTCTTT
16 | TRBJ1-6 | NA | TRBV18 | TRBD1 | CASSPTGALDNSPLHF | TGTGCCAGCTCACCTACAGGGGCTCTAGATAATTCACCCCTCCACTTT
14 | TRBJ1-1 | NA | TRBV4-1 | NA | CASSQGAGETEAFF | TGCGCCAGCAGCCAAGGGGCAGGGGAGACTGAAGCTTTCTTT
16 | TRBJ2-4 | NA | TRBV5-1 | TRBD2 | CASSMTSGGTKNIQYF | TGCGCCAGCAGCATGACTAGCGGGGGTACCAAAAACATTCAGTACTTC
14 | TRBJ1-6 | once | TRBV19 | TRBD1 | CASRAQGVNSPLHF | TGTGCCAGTAGAGCCCAGGGGGTAAATTCACCCCTCCACTTT